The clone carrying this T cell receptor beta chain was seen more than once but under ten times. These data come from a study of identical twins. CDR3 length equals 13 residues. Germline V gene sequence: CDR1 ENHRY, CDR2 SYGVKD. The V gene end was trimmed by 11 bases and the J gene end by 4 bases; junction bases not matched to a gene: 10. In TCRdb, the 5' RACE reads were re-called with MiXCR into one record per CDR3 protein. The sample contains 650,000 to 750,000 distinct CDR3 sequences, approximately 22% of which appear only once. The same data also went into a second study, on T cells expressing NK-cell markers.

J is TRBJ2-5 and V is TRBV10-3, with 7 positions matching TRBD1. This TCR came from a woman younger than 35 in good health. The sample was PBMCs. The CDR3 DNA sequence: TGTGCCGCCAAAAGGGGGCTTCGAGAGACCCAGTACTTC. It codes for CAAKRGLRETQYF.